This entry lists 27 T cell receptor beta chains sequenced from one sample in a study of T cell responses to AZD1222 COVID-19 vaccine (dated by TCRdb to 2020 to 2023). The time point label on this specimen signifies: about 28 days (+/-7) after the second vaccine dose. Receptors were amplified or captured by the immunoSEQ multiplex PCR assay. Here the immuneACCESS table is served through TCRdb, limited to in-frame sequences with V and J called. Missing clones are a known gap in these copies; in checked studies unresolved V genes cover under half, and the rest lacks a known reason. This sample lists about 39,000 clones; around 88% were detected once. In total, the top ten clones hold 25% of the sample. Here the sequenced sample was peripheral blood, taken 28 days after the second AZD1222 dose. These receptors were taken from an adult who received the AZD1222 COVID-19 vaccine.

The chain carries TRBV4-3 and TRBJ2-7; 7 bases fit TRBD2. The CDR3 consists of 15 residues. The trim removed 1 base at V and 2 bases at J, leaving 5 bases unmatched. Germline V lookup: CDR1 LGHNA, CDR2 YSLEER. The CDR3 DNA is TGCGCCAGCAGCCAAGGTTTAGCGGGCACCTACGAGCAGTACTTC. Protein: CASSQGLAGTYEQYF.

The count of this clone is one. The V and J genes are TRBV7-9 and TRBJ1-5; 7 nucleotides agree with TRBD1. The CDR3 consists of 15 residues. J gave up 0 bases and V 5 bases, and 4 bases lay outside the gene matches. Germline V CDR1 and CDR2: SEHNR, FQNEAQ (reference sequence). DNA for the CDR3: TGTGCCAGCAGCAACGACAGGGATAGCAATCAGCCCCAGCATTTT. This gives the protein CASSNDRDSNQPQHF.

This chain connects TRBV19 to TRBJ1-2; 10 bases fit TRBD1. After removal of 5 bases from V and 0 bases from J, the junction contained 9 bases not matched to a gene. The CDR3 consists of 17 residues. Germline V gene data show CDR1 as LNHDA and CDR2 as SQIVND (reference sequence). This CDR3 reads CASSDRDRGITNYGYTF. As DNA, the CDR3 is TGTGCCAGTAGTGACCGGGACAGGGGTATCACTAACTATGGCTACACCTTC.

V usage is TRBV11-1 and J usage is TRBJ2-1; no clear D gene. Germline V gene sequence: CDR1 SGHAT, CDR2 FQDESV (reference sequence). The length of the CDR3 is 11 residues. Trimming cost V 0 bases and J 9 bases, with 3 bases left between them. As DNA, the CDR3 is TGTGCCAGCAGCTTAGCACTTGAGCAGTTCTTC. Protein product: CASSLALEQFF.

The chain carries TRBV7-2 and TRBJ2-5; 7 nucleotides match TRBD1. This CDR3 has 15 amino acids. Germline values: CDR1 SGHTA, CDR2 FQGNSA. Germline trimming cut 5 bases from V and 2 bases from J; bases unmatched to any gene: 8. The CDR3 spells CASSRPGTAQETQYF. DNA of the CDR3: TGTGCCAGCAGCCGGCCTGGGACAGCACAAGAGACCCAGTACTTC.

This clone was picked up a small number of times. The CDR3 DNA reads as TGTGCCAGCAGCCTAGGAGGGGCGGGAGTAGATAATGAGCAGTTCTTC. Translation gives CASSLGGAGVDNEQFF. This chain uses TRBV9 with TRBJ2-1; TRBD2 agrees at 7 bases. V trimming: 4 bases; J trimming: 7 bases; junction bases outside the gene matches: 14. Per the germline V gene, CDR1 is SGDLS and CDR2 is YYNGEE. The CDR3 totals 16 residues.

The rearrangement uses TRBV12-3 or TRBV12-4 and TRBJ2-1, with TRBD1 as a possible D gene (5 bases). V lost 5 bases and J lost 10, with 9 bases in between. The CDR3 extends over 11 amino acids. In DNA form, the CDR3 reads TGTGCCAGCAGTATCGGACAAGAGCAGTTCTTC. Amino acid sequence: CASSIGQEQFF.

The chain recombines TRBV5-1 with TRBJ1-6; 7 positions match TRBD1. This CDR3 spans 14 amino acids. V gave up 2 bases and J gave up 7 bases; unmatched junction bases: 3. The V gene's germline CDR1 is SGHRS and CDR2 YFSETQ. The CDR3 nucleotides read TGCGCCAGCAGCTTCGGGACAGAGAATTCACCCCTCCACTTT. This gives the protein CASSFGTENSPLHF.

The J gene is TRBJ1-5, the V gene TRBV7-9; D is unresolved. Germline CDR1 reads SEHNR; CDR2 reads FQNEAQ (reference sequence). V lost 4 bases and J lost 5, with 9 bases in between. The CDR3 runs to 13 residues. In nucleotides, the CDR3 is TGTGCCAGCAGCTCGGACGGTCATCAGCCCCAGCATTTT. Amino acid sequence: CASSSDGHQPQHF.

This clone has just a few counts. CDR3 nucleotides: TGTGCCAGCAGCTTATCGCTCAGAAACACCATATATTTT. Encoded protein: CASSLSLRNTIYF. This chain joins TRBV7-9 and TRBJ1-3; no definite D call. The germline gives CDR1 SEHNR, CDR2 FQNEAQ (reference sequence). V gave up 2 bases and J gave up 5 bases, with 7 bases separating them. This CDR3 region has 13 residues.

J is TRBJ2-3 and V is TRBV19; 8 bases are a match to TRBD2. Germline V lookup: CDR1 LNHDA, CDR2 SQIVND (reference sequence). J lost 2 bases, V lost 5 bases, and 9 bases had no gene match. CDR3 length: 16 residues. CDR3 loop: CASSLRTSSNTDTQYF. The CDR3 coding sequence is TGTGCCAGTAGTCTGAGGACTAGCAGCAACACAGATACGCAGTATTTT.

This chain joins TRBV7-2 and TRBJ1-4, with 7 nucleotides matching TRBD1. The CDR3 extends over 16 amino acids. Germline CDR1 is SGHTA and CDR2 is FQGNSA. Trimming at V came to 0 bases and at J to 7 bases, leaving 8 bases not matched to a gene. CDR3 nucleotide sequence: TGTGCCAGCAGCTTAGCTACAGGGGCGTTGTCTGAAAAACTGTTTTTT. Protein product: CASSLATGALSEKLFF.

The rearrangement uses TRBV30 and TRBJ2-7; the match to TRBD1 covers 10 bases. The CDR3 runs 13 residues. V was clipped by 4 bases and J by 3 bases; unmatched bases: 3. Germline V lookup: CDR1 GTSNPN, CDR2 SVGIG (reference sequence). The CDR3 DNA sequence: TGTGCCTGGAAGGGGACAGGGGTCTACGAGCAGTACTTC. Its translation is CAWKGTGVYEQYF.

The rearrangement joins TRBV18 to TRBJ2-7; perhaps TRBD2 as D (6 bases). Germline-derived CDR1 and CDR2 are KGHSH and LQKENI. There are 14 residues in the CDR3. V was cut by 4 bases and J by 0 bases, with 10 bases left in between. CDR3 sequence: CASSRDSLSYEQYF. CDR3 sequence (DNA): TGTGCCAGCTCACGGGACTCCCTCTCCTACGAGCAGTACTTC. The variable domain in full, with the rest retrieved from reference TRBV18 and TRBJ2-7, is NAGVMQNPRHLVRRRGQEARLRCSPMKGHSHVYWYRQLPEEGLKFMVYLQKENIIDESGMPKERFSAEFPKEGPSILRIQQVVRGDSAAYFCASSRDSLSYEQYFGPGTRLTVT.

CDR3 sequence reads: CASSLRPGGYTF. The CDR3 DNA follows: TGTGCCAGCAGCTTGCGGCCCGGCGGCTACACCTTC. This chain links TRBV5-8 with TRBJ1-2; no clear D. Germline values: CDR1 SGHTS, CDR2 YDEGEE. This CDR3 comprises 12 residues. V was cut by 1 base and J by 8 bases, with 9 bases left in between.

The chain recombines TRBV7-9 with TRBJ2-1; 10 bases align to TRBD1. This CDR3 has 18 amino acids. V shed 1 base, J shed 3 bases, and the junction held 9 bases outside the gene matches. Germline assignment: CDR1 SEHNR and CDR2 FQNEAQ (reference sequence). Here the CDR3 reads CASSLVLRQGAIYNEQFF. The CDR3 DNA is TGTGCCAGCAGCTTAGTGTTGCGACAGGGGGCAATCTACAATGAGCAGTTCTTC.

The chain links TRBV12-5 to TRBJ1-5; a weak D match, TRBD1 (5 bases). The V gene lost 7 bases and the J gene lost 7 bases, with 14 bases spanning the gap. CDR1 LGHNT and CDR2 FRNRAP come from the germline V gene. This CDR3 is 13 amino acids long. The CDR3 nucleotides are TGTGCTAGTGCCCTGAGCAGGGTACAGCCCCAGCATTTT. It yields the protein CASALSRVQPQHF.

This sequence joins TRBV10-3 and TRBJ2-3; 7 positions match TRBD1. The CDR3 totals 14 residues. CDR1 is ENHRY and CDR2 is SYGVKD in the germline V gene. Germline trimming cut 10 bases from V and 0 bases from J; bases unmatched to any gene: 7. The CDR3 spells CATHVGQSTDTQYF. In DNA, the CDR3 is TGTGCCACCCACGTGGGACAGAGCACAGATACGCAGTATTTT.

This clone appeared a few times. V gene TRBV30 combines with J gene TRBJ1-2; D remains ambiguous. Per germline, CDR1 GTSNPN and CDR2 SVGIG (reference sequence). The CDR3 extends over 13 amino acids. Trimming stripped 1 base from V and 5 bases from J, with 11 bases between. This CDR3 is CAWSAQIAYGYTF. The CDR3 DNA reads as TGTGCCTGGAGTGCACAAATAGCTTATGGCTACACCTTC.

The J gene is TRBJ2-3, the V gene TRBV12-5, with D perhaps TRBD1 (6 bases). The CDR3 length is 16 residues. Germline V lookup: CDR1 LGHNT, CDR2 FRNRAP. The V end lost 3 bases, the J end lost 0 bases, and 13 bases lay between the germline ends. The CDR3 protein is CASGFGQLTSTDTQYF. As DNA, the CDR3 is TGTGCTAGTGGTTTCGGACAGTTAACTAGCACAGATACGCAGTATTTT.

In DNA form, the CDR3 reads TGTGCCAGCAGCTTGGCCAGGGTGAACACTGAAGCTTTCTTT. Its translation: CASSLARVNTEAFF. The rearrangement uses TRBV5-5 and TRBJ1-1, with a weak D call TRBD1 (5 bases). V was trimmed by 0 bases and J by 0 bases, leaving 6 bases between them. The CDR3 runs 14 residues. Per germline, CDR1 SGHKS and CDR2 YYEKEE (reference sequence).

V gene TRBV27 combines with J gene TRBJ1-1; the D gene is possibly TRBD1 (5 bases). CDR1 MNHEY and CDR2 SMNVEV come from the germline V gene (reference sequence). V was shortened by 1 base and J by 4 bases, with 10 bases between the two germline ends. The CDR3 has 14 amino acids. The CDR3 region is CASSLYGGVTEAFF. For the CDR3, the DNA is TGTGCCAGCAGTTTATATGGGGGGGTCACTGAAGCTTTCTTT.

This chain links TRBV29-1 with TRBJ2-1, with D unresolved. The CDR3 spans 14 residues. CDR1 is SQVTM and CDR2 is ANQGSEA in the germline V gene. The V end lost 1 base, the J end lost 0 bases, and 7 bases lay between the germline ends. The CDR3 is CSVEGEISYNEQFF. Here the CDR3 DNA reads TGCAGCGTTGAAGGAGAGATCTCCTACAATGAGCAGTTCTTC.

The chain combines TRBV14 with TRBJ2-7; D unclear. This CDR3 is built from 14 residues. The germline CDR1 and CDR2 sequences are SGHDN and FVKESK. Trimming removed 0 bases from V and 5 bases from J, with 11 bases in between. CDR3 region: CASSQDIITNEQYF. The CDR3 DNA is TGTGCCAGCAGCCAAGATATAATAACCAACGAGCAGTACTTC.

The genes are TRBV5-1 and TRBJ2-7, with TRBD2 as a possible D gene (5 bases). CDR3 length: 14 residues. CDR1 and CDR2 from the germline V gene are SGHRS and YFSETQ. Between the trimmed V and J ends, which lost 2 bases and 2 bases, there was a span of 11 bases. The CDR3 DNA reads as TGCGCCAGCAGCTTTGGCGGGTCAACCTACGAGCAGTACTTC. It translates to CASSFGGSTYEQYF.

V and J are TRBV2 and TRBJ1-1, with a weak D call TRBD1 (5 bases). V shed 7 bases and J shed 4 bases, with 16 bases lying between them. The CDR3 is made up of 14 amino acids. Germline V CDR1 and CDR2: SNHLY, FYNNEI. The CDR3 nucleotides read TGTGCCAGCACCCTGGCGGGGGGATTCACTGAAGCTTTCTTT. Translating it yields CASTLAGGFTEAFF.

This chain links TRBV5-1 with TRBJ2-7, with 8 bases aligning to TRBD1. With 0 bases clipped from V and 5 bases from J, the junction kept 10 bases outside the gene matches. CDR1 and CDR2 (germline): SGHRS, YFSETQ. The CDR3 is made up of 16 amino acids. The CDR3 region is CASSLGDRSPSHEQYF. In nucleotides, the CDR3 is TGCGCCAGCAGCTTGGGGGACAGGAGTCCTTCGCACGAGCAGTACTTC.